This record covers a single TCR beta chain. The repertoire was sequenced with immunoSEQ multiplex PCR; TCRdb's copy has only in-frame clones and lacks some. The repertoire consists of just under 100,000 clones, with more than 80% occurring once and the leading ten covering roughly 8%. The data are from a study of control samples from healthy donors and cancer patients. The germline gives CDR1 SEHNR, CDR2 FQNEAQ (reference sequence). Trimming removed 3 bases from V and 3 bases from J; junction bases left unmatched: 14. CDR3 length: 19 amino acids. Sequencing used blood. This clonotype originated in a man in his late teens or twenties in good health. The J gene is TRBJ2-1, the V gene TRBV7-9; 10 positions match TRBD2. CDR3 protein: CASSFFLAGATVRYNEQFF. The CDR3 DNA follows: TGTGCCAGCAGCTTTTTCCTAGCGGGGGCTACCGTTCGCTACAATGAGCAGTTCTTC.